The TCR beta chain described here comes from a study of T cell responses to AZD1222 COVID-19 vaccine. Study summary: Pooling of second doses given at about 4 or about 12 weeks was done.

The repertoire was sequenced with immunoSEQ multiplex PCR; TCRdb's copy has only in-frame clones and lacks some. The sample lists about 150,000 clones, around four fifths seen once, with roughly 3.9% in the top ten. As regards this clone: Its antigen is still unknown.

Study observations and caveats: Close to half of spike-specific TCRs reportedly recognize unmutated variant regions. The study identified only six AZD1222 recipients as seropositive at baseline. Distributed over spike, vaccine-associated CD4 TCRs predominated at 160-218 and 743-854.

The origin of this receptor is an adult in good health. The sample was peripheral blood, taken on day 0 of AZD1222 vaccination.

CDR3 DNA sequence: TGTGCCAGCAGCTTGAGGGGACAGGGGGGTGGCTACACCTTC. Protein sequence: CASSLRGQGGGYTF. V gene TRBV5-5 combines with J gene TRBJ1-2; 11 nucleotides match TRBD1. V dropped 1 base and J dropped 7; count of bases not matched to a gene: 3. Germline V gene data show CDR1 as SGHKS and CDR2 as YYEKEE (reference sequence). The CDR3 contains 14 residues.